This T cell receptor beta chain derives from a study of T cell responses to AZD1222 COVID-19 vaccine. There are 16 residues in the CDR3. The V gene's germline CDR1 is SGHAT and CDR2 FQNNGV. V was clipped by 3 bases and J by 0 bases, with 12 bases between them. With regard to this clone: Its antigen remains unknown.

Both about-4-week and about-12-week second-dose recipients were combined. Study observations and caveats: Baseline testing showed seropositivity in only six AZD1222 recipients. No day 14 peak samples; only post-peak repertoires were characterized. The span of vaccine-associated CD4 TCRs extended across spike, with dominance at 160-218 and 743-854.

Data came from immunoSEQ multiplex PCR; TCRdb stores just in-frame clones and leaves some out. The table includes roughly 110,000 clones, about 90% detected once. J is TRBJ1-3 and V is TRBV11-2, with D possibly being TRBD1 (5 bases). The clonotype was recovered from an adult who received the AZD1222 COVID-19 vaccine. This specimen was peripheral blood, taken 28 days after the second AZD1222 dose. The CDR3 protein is CASSLVQGFSGNTIYF. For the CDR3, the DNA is TGTGCCAGCAGCTTGGTTCAGGGTTTCTCTGGAAACACCATATATTTT.